This T cell receptor (beta chain) was profiled in a study of blood T cell repertoires in COVID-19. By frequency in the sample, this clone is medium-sized. The repertoire was sequenced with immunoSEQ multiplex PCR; TCRdb's copy has only in-frame clones and lacks some. The sample contains 250,000 to 300,000 clones, under 90% of which appear only once. This clonotype was sampled from a man aged 30-40 years with acute COVID-19. The source material was PBMCs or T cells enriched from blood (not recorded which).

The CDR3 DNA reads as TGTGCCAGCAGCGTCGGTACAGGGGAAATTGAAGCTTTCTTT. Amino acid sequence: CASSVGTGEIEAFF. The chain recombines TRBV5-5 with TRBJ1-1; TRBD1 matches at 7 bases. Germline CDR1 and CDR2: SGHKS and YYEKEE (reference sequence). The trim removed 4 bases at V and 7 bases at J, leaving 10 bases unmatched. The CDR3 has 14 residues.